The rows below give T cell receptor beta chains drawn from one sample of a study of blood T cell repertoires in COVID-19. Produced via immunoSEQ multiplex PCR; TCRdb's table is partial and in-frame only. In the table there are about 140,000 clones, around 89% of which are singletons. The sample comprised peripheral blood. These receptors all stem from a man in his 60s with active or convalescent COVID-19. Each CDR3 is given with its conserved first and last residue. D genes are given only for firm matches. A clone size is listed for some rows: how often the clone was seen (once, few, many), or a class if it is expanded.

d_gene	v_gene	abundance	j_gene	CDR3aa	CDR3nt
TRBD1	TRBV4-1	-	TRBJ2-7	CASSQGQGKVWEQYF	TGCGCCAGCAGCCAGGGACAGGGGAAGGTGTGGGAGCAGTACTTC
-	TRBV27	-	TRBJ2-1	CASRLASNEQFF	TGTGCCAGCAGGTTAGCTAGCAATGAGCAGTTCTTC
-	TRBV5-5	few	TRBJ2-7	CASSFAQSYEQYF	TGTGCCAGCAGCTTTGCACAGAGCTACGAGCAGTACTTC
-	TRBV7-6	-	TRBJ1-3	CASSLAEPGNTIYF	TGTGCCAGCAGCTTAGCCGAGCCTGGAAACACCATATATTTT
-	TRBV5-4	-	TRBJ2-5	CASSLAPGNQETQYF	TGTGCCAGCAGCTTAGCCCCGGGTAACCAAGAGACCCAGTACTTC
TRBD1	TRBV5-1	once	TRBJ1-6	CASSRTGISYNSPLHF	TGCGCCAGCAGCAGGACAGGGATCTCCTATAATTCACCCCTCCACTTT
-	TRBV18	-	TRBJ2-7	CASSIDGYEQYF	TGTGCCAGCTCAATTGACGGGTACGAGCAGTACTTC
-	TRBV6-5	-	TRBJ2-5	CASGRELETQYF	TGTGCCAGCGGGAGAGAGTTGGAGACCCAGTACTTC
-	TRBV18	-	TRBJ1-5	CASSPGGGQPQHF	TGTGCCAGCTCACCAGGGGGGGGCCAGCCCCAGCATTTT
-	TRBV19	-	TRBJ1-5	CASSHRRTDYSNQPQHF	TGTGCCAGTAGCCACCGAAGGACAGATTATAGCAATCAGCCCCAGCATTTT
-	TRBV7-2	-	TRBJ2-4	CASSPAKNIQYF	TGTGCCAGCAGCCCGGCCAAAAACATTCAGTACTTC
-	TRBV27	-	TRBJ1-1	CASRLQSNTEAFF	TGTGCCAGCAGACTACAAAGTAACACTGAAGCTTTCTTT
-	TRBV6-2/TRBV6-3	-	TRBJ2-1	CASSWPGGEQFF	TGTGCCAGCAGTTGGCCCGGGGGTGAGCAGTTCTTC